Listed below are T cell receptor beta chains from one sample, sequenced in a study of blood T cell repertoires in COVID-19. Generated by immunoSEQ multiplex PCR, the TCRdb table keeps only in-frame clones and is missing some. The profile covers around 300,000 clones, with about nine tenths appearing a single time and 1.5% to 2% taken by the ten largest. What was sequenced was PBMCs or T cells enriched from blood (not recorded which). Receptors were obtained from a woman aged 40 to 50 who had recovered from COVID-19. Each CDR3 is given with its conserved first and last residue. D genes are given only for firm matches. The listing skips clone size in some rows; elsewhere it reads once, few, many or a size class.

.	TRBV5-1	TRBJ2-5	.	CASSSNSRGRETQYF	TGCGCCAGCAGCTCCAACAGCCGGGGAAGGGAGACCCAGTACTTC
.	TRBV15	TRBJ1-5	.	CATSTDTRYSNQPQHF	TGTGCCACCAGCACCGACACCCGCTATAGCAATCAGCCCCAGCATTTT
.	TRBV2	TRBJ1-2	.	CASSENAAEHYGYTF	TGTGCCAGCAGTGAAAACGCGGCGGAACACTATGGCTACACCTTC
TRBD2	TRBV4-3	TRBJ2-1	.	CASSQGAGGPTEQFF	TGCGCCAGCAGCCAAGGAGCGGGAGGTCCAACTGAGCAGTTCTTC
TRBD2	TRBV7-3	TRBJ2-3	.	CASSLAGGRTDTQYF	TGTGCCAGCAGCTTAGCGGGGGGGCGTACAGATACGCAGTATTTT
TRBD1	TRBV19	TRBJ1-1	.	CASMGTGGFEAFF	TGTGCCAGTATGGGGACAGGGGGATTTGAAGCTTTCTTT
.	TRBV7-9	TRBJ2-2	.	CASSFYRDTGELFF	TGTGCCAGCAGCTTCTACAGGGACACCGGGGAGCTGTTTTTT
.	TRBV9	TRBJ2-2	.	CASSAMGQGSGELFF	TGTGCCAGCAGCGCGATGGGGCAGGGGTCCGGGGAGCTGTTTTTT
.	TRBV5-5	TRBJ1-1	few	CASSLSGMNTEAFF	TGTGCCAGCAGCTTATCCGGGATGAACACTGAAGCTTTCTTT
.	TRBV24-1	TRBJ2-2	.	CATSDSPPGELFF	TGTGCCACCAGTGACTCCCCCCCCGGGGAGCTGTTTTTT
.	TRBV11-3	TRBJ2-2	.	CASSLDKGLAGELFF	TGTGCCAGCAGCTTAGACAAGGGGCTGGCCGGGGAGCTGTTTTTT
TRBD2	TRBV20-1	TRBJ2-1	.	CSASRSGRNDEQFF	TGCAGTGCTAGTCGTAGCGGGAGAAACGATGAGCAGTTCTTC
.	TRBV5-1	TRBJ1-3	.	CASSLDRAPGNTIYF	TGCGCCAGCAGCTTGGACAGGGCTCCAGGAAACACCATATATTTT
.	TRBV28	TRBJ2-7	.	CASSFPHGRGPYEQYF	TGTGCCAGCAGCTTCCCGCACGGGAGGGGGCCCTACGAGCAGTACTTC
.	TRBV6-2/TRBV6-3	TRBJ1-1	.	CASSEYTEAFF	TGTGCCAGCAGCGAGTACACTGAAGCTTTCTTT
.	TRBV29-1	TRBJ1-1	.	CSGSDSPNTEAFF	TGCAGCGGGTCGGACAGCCCGAACACTGAAGCTTTCTTT
TRBD1	TRBV12-3/TRBV12-4	TRBJ1-6	.	CASSFSTGEPLHF	TGTGCCAGCAGTTTTTCCACAGGGGAACCCCTCCACTTT
.	TRBV10-3	TRBJ1-2	few	CAISGPGYGYTF	TGTGCCATCAGCGGACCGGGATATGGCTACACCTTC
TRBD2	TRBV9	TRBJ2-2	.	CASSVAVLAGGNTGELFF	TGTGCCAGCAGCGTAGCCGTCCTAGCGGGGGGGAACACCGGGGAGCTGTTTTTT
TRBD1	TRBV7-3	TRBJ1-2	.	CASSPQQGPLYGYTF	TGTGCCAGCAGTCCCCAACAGGGGCCCCTCTATGGCTACACCTTC
.	TRBV30	TRBJ1-5	.	CAWSPFGQGAQPQHF	.
.	TRBV6-5	TRBJ2-1	few	CARSNEKKYRRGQFF	TGTGCCCGATCTAATGAAAAAAAGTATCGTCGCGGGCAGTTCTTC
TRBD1	TRBV11-2	TRBJ1-2	once	CASSSRAGQGINGYTF	TGTGCCAGCAGCTCCCGGGCGGGACAGGGTATAAATGGCTACACCTTC
TRBD1	TRBV18	TRBJ1-2	.	CASSSDRGYGYTF	TGTGCCAGCTCATCGGACAGGGGCTATGGCTACACCTTC
TRBD1	TRBV6-1	TRBJ1-6	.	CASIENRGALHF	TGTGCCAGCATTGAAAACAGGGGGGCCCTCCACTTT
.	TRBV6-5	TRBJ1-1	.	CASSYSLQGDGAFF	TGTGCCAGCAGTTACTCGCTACAGGGTGACGGGGCTTTCTTT
TRBD2	TRBV9	TRBJ2-7	.	CASSASGTSSRYEQYF	TGTGCCAGCAGCGCCTCGGGGACTAGCAGTCGCTACGAGCAGTACTTC
TRBD1	TRBV20-1	TRBJ1-1	.	CSASSQGVFVNTEAFF	TGCAGTGCTAGTTCCCAGGGGGTTTTTGTGAACACTGAAGCTTTCTTT
TRBD1	TRBV6-2/TRBV6-3	TRBJ2-7	.	CASSWSGTGSYEQYF	TGTGCCAGCAGCTGGTCCGGGACAGGCTCCTACGAGCAGTACTTC
.	TRBV12-3/TRBV12-4	TRBJ2-1	.	CASSLPLLHEQFF	TGTGCCAGCAGTTTACCTCTATTGCATGAGCAGTTCTTC
.	TRBV10-3	TRBJ1-2	.	CAISSGIKDGYTF	TGTGCCATCAGCTCCGGGATAAAGGATGGCTACACCTTC
TRBD1	TRBV7-8	TRBJ2-7	.	CASSPGTGYEQYF	TGTGCCAGCAGCCCCGGGACAGGCTACGAGCAGTACTTC
.	TRBV3-1/TRBV3-2	TRBJ1-1	.	CASSQATTEAFF	TGTGCCAGCAGCCAAGCCACAACTGAAGCTTTCTTT
.	TRBV29-1	TRBJ2-1	.	CSVQGYNEQFF	TGCAGCGTACAGGGTTACAATGAGCAGTTCTTC
.	TRBV10-3	TRBJ1-5	.	CAISEYQSGQPQHF	TGTGCCATCAGTGAGTATCAGAGCGGTCAGCCCCAGCATTTT
.	TRBV6-5	TRBJ2-7	.	CASSYDLGRASEQYF	TGTGCCAGCAGTTACGATCTTGGCAGGGCGTCCGAGCAGTACTTC
.	TRBV5-1	TRBJ2-1	.	CASSLMSGHYNEQFF	TGCGCCAGCAGCTTAATGAGCGGGCACTACAATGAGCAGTTCTTC
.	TRBV14	TRBJ2-3	.	CASSQASWQGLYVTDTQYF	TGTGCCAGCAGCCAAGCCTCCTGGCAGGGTCTATATGTCACAGATACGCAGTATTTT
.	TRBV5-1	TRBJ1-5	once	CASSLGQGDQPQHF	TGCGCCAGCAGCTTGGGGCAGGGTGATCAGCCCCAGCATTTT
TRBD2	TRBV18	TRBJ2-1	once	CASSPSSGGARNEQFF	TGTGCCAGCTCACCTAGTAGCGGGGGGGCCCGGAATGAGCAGTTCTTC
.	TRBV11-1	TRBJ1-5	.	CASSRDGGNQPQHF	TGTGCCAGCAGCCGGGATGGGGGGAATCAGCCCCAGCATTTT